This T cell receptor (beta chain) originates from a study of cytomegalovirus exposure and HLA in healthy donors (TCRdb year 2017). About the investigation overall: The 550 to 750 repertoires of the first cohort and the 110 or so validation repertoires were produced on the same platform, according to a later analysis. The study was designed to test whether signatures of past pathogen exposure could be identified by cataloging public T cell receptors. In addition to the first cohort of approximately 670 subjects, a separate validation cohort of around 110 different subjects was used. High-throughput TCR immunosequencing, statistical association of individual TCRs with disease status, and machine learning were combined to predict cytomegalovirus infection status.

Note on this clone: Its target antigen remains unknown. Base-call qualities are not available, and no considerably larger clone is one nucleotide away.

The donors were included in the validation cohort of 90 to 150 subjects, a group kept apart from the roughly 730-subject first cohort. Libraries were built with the immunoSEQ multiplex PCR assay. The authors processed their data as follows. A statistical classification framework was built to diagnose cytomegalovirus status from the catalog of TCR beta chain sequences. Held by TCRdb, this immuneACCESS table contains in-frame sequences only and omits some clones. Under half of the omission traces to an unresolved V gene where checked; the cause of the rest is unknown. V and J calls and clone size are given by that table; D and trimming were obtained from the DNA. The sample includes almost 70,000 clones, with just over 95% observed a single time. The ten largest clones represent over 3.5% of the sample. What the work shows at the level of the full study, not this receptor alone: Cytomegalovirus status was reported to be diagnosed by the classifier with high specificity and sensitivity in both the original and validation cohorts. The authors suggested that the approach could potentially be generalized to other disease states and immunological phenotypes. In vitro tests confirmed that a few of the cytomegalovirus-associated TCR beta chains recognize cytomegalovirus antigens. Most TCR sequences were seen in very few donors, while some public TCRs were found in many individuals. Of the cluster scores, around 95% were above 0 in a later analysis, which found that TCRs clustered in the first cohort also tended to co-occur in the approximately 120 validation repertoires. A total of 164 TCR beta chains were listed by the study as associated with cytomegalovirus. All 120 or so repertoires were used to score co-occurrence in the validation cohort in a later analysis, because that analysis had no HLA typing for the cohort.

Sequences LNHDA (CDR1) and SQIVND (CDR2) are obtained from the germline V gene (reference sequence). V drops 6 bases and J drops 8 bases, leaving 16 bases in between. The cysteine opens and the phenylalanine closes a CDR3 of 13 amino acids. CDR3 DNA only is kept here, 39 bases in frame from base 1. Rearrangement joined TRBV19 to TRBJ1-2, and the D gene may be TRBD1, 5 bases matching. Sequencing was performed on PBMCs. This sequence originates from a woman in her late teens or twenties in good health and CMV-seropositive. The bases are TGTGCCAGTAGCATAACAGGTCGCGAGGGCTACACCTTC. This translates into CASSITGREGYTF.